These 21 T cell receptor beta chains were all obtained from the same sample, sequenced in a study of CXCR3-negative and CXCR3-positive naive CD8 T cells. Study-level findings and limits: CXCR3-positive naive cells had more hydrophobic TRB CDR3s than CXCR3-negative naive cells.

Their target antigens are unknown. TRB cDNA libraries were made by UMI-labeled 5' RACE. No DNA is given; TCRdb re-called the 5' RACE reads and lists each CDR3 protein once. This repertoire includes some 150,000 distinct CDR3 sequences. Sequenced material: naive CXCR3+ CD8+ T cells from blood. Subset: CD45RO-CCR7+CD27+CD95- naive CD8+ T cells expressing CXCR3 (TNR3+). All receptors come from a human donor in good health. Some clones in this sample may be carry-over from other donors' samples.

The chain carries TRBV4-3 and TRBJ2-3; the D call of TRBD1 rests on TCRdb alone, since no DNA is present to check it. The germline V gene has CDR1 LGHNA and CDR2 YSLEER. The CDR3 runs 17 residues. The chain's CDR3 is CASSQDGDASGFDVQYF.

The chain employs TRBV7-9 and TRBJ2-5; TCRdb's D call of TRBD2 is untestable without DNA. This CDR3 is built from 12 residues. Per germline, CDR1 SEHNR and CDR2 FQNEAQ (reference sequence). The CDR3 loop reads CASTWEGETQYF.

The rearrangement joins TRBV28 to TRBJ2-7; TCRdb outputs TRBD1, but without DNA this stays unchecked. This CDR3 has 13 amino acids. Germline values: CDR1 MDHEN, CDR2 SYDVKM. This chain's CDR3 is CASSRPLGYEQYF.

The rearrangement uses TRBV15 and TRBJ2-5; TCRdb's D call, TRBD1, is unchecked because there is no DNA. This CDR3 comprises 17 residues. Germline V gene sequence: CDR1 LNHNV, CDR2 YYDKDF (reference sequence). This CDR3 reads CATSTPPGTGPQETQYF.

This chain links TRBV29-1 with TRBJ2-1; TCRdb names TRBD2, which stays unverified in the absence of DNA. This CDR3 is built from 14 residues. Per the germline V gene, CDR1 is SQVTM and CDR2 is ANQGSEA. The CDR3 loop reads CSVETPEAYNEQFF.

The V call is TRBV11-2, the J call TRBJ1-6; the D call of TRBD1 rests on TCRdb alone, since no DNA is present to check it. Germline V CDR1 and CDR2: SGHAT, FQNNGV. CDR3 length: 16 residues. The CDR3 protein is CASSLGGASYNSPLHF.

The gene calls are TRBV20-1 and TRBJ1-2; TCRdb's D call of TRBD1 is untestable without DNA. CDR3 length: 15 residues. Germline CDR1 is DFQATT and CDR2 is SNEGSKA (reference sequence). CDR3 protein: CSARDSDGGQGGYTF.

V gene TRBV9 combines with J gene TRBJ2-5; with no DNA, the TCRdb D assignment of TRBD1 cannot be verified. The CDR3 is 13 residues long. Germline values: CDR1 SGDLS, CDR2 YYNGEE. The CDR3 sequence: CASNTGGPETQYF.

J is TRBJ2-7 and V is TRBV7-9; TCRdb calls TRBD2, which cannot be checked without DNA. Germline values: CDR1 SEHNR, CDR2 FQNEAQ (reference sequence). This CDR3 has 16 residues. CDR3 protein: CASSFGMGMTSYEQYF.

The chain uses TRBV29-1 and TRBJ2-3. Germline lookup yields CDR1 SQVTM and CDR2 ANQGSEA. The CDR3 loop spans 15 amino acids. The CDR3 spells CSVQRQVLSTDTQYF.

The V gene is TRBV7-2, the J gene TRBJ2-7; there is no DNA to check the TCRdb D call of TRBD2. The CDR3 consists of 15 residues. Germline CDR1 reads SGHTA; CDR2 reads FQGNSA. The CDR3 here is CASSLGASRYYEQYF. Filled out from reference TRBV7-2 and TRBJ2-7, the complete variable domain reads GAGVSQSPSNKVTEKGKDVELRCDPISGHTALYWYRQSLGQGLEFLIYFQGNSAPDKSGLPSDRFSAERTGGSVSTLTIQRTQQEDSAVYLCASSLGASRYYEQYFGPGTRLTVT.

The CDR3 is CATSVRGGGDTDTQYF. The chain links TRBV24-1 to TRBJ2-3; the D call from TCRdb, TRBD1, cannot be confirmed without DNA. Germline V lookup: CDR1 KGHDR, CDR2 SFDVKD. The CDR3 contains 16 residues.

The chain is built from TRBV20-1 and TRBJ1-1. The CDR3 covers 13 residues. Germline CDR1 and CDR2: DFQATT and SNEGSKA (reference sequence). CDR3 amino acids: CSAWLAGPTEAFF.

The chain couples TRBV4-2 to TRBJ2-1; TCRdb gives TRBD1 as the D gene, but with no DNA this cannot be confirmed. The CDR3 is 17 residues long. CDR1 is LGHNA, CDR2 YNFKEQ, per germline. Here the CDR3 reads CASSQEGTPSSYNEQFF.

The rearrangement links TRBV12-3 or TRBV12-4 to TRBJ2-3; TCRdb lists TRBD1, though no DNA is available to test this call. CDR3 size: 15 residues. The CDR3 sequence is CASSLQPGLTDTQYF.

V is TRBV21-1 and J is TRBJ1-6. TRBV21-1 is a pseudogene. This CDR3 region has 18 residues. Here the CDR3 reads CASSKVWWGDPLNSPLHF.

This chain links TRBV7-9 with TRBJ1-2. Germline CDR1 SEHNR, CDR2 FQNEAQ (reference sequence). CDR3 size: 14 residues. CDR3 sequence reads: CASSSGGGLYDYTF.

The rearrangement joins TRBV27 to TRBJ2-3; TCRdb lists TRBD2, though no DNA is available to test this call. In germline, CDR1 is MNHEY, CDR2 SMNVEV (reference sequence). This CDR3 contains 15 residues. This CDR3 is CASSSGLAGTDTQYF.

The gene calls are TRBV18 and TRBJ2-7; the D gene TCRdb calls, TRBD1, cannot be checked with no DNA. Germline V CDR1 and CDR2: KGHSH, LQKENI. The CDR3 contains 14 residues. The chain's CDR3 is CASSPTGGNYEQYF.

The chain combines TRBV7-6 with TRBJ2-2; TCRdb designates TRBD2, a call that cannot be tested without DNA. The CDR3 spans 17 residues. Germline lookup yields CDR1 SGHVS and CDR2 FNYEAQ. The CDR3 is CASSLTPGTRGTGELFF.

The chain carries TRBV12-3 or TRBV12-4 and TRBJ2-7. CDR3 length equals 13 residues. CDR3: CASSLDRSYEQYF.